One and the same sample provided the 3 T cell receptor beta chains below, sequenced in a study of blood T cell repertoires in COVID-19. Here immunoSEQ multiplex PCR was the method, and the copy in TCRdb shows in-frame clones only, minus some. The repertoire holds some 220,000 clones, 80% to 85% seen once, with about 5% in the top ten. Sequenced input: peripheral blood. These receptors were collected from a woman in her seventies with COVID-19, enrolled during active disease.

The rearrangement uses TRBV3-1 (or the pseudogene TRBV3-2) and TRBJ2-1; tentatively, D is TRBD1 (6 bases). The CDR3 has 15 residues. The germline V gene has CDR1 LGHDT and CDR2 YNNKEL (reference sequence). The V gene lost 4 bases and the J gene lost 6 bases, with 16 bases spanning the gap. CDR3 amino acids: CASSPWGQGLNEQFF. CDR3 sequence (DNA): TGTGCCAGCAGCCCATGGGGGCAGGGTCTCAATGAGCAGTTCTTC.

The V and J genes are TRBV9 and TRBJ1-2; D gene unclear. The V end was cut by 0 bases, the J end by 4 bases, with 13 bases between. The CDR3 extends over 15 amino acids. CDR1 is SGDLS and CDR2 is YYNGEE in the germline V gene. CDR3 sequence: CASSVGREFVYGYTF. In DNA form, the CDR3 reads TGTGCCAGCAGCGTAGGAAGGGAGTTCGTCTATGGCTACACCTTC.

This chain uses TRBV27 with TRBJ1-4, with D tentatively TRBD1 (5 bases). Per germline, CDR1 MNHEY and CDR2 SMNVEV (reference sequence). Trimming pared 7 bases from V and 3 bases from J, leaving 21 bases between. The CDR3 has 17 amino acids. In DNA, the CDR3 is TGTGCCAGCACTCGCTCGGCAAGGGGAGGGGCTAATGAAAAACTGTTTTTT. It specifies CASTRSARGGANEKLFF.